This is a list of T cell receptor beta chains from one sample in a study of shared clonotypes between healthy human individuals. The assay was immunoSEQ multiplex PCR, and TCRdb's table has in-frame clones only and misses some. The sample consists of more than 2 million clones, approximately 94% of them appearing once. Sample: naive CD4+ T cells sorted from blood. These receptors were collected from a man aged 18-30 years in good health. Each CDR3 is given with its conserved first and last residue. The D gene is left open where the match is weak.

D gene,V gene,CDR3 length,J gene,CDR3 protein
TRBD2,TRBV18,14,TRBJ2-3,CASSPAGGRDTQYF
TRBD1,TRBV11-2,17,TRBJ2-2,CASSPGQPITNTGELFF
TRBD2,TRBV4-1,17,TRBJ2-4,CASSQGLAGVISNIQYF
.,TRBV21-1,15,TRBJ2-7,CASSKGREGVYEQYF
TRBD2,TRBV4-1,17,TRBJ2-1,CASSQDPPSGVMNEQFF
.,TRBV27,10,TRBJ2-2,CASGRGELFF
.,TRBV30,15,TRBJ1-6,CAWSVKAGDNSPLHF
.,TRBV19,13,TRBJ1-2,CASRDRRGSGYTF
.,TRBV6-4,13,TRBJ1-2,CASSDIARYGYTF
.,TRBV5-6,15,TRBJ2-3,CASSLGPTSTDTQYF
.,TRBV11-2,14,TRBJ1-1,CASSPGARNTEAFF
TRBD1,TRBV6-6,14,TRBJ2-4,CASTGQGPKNIQYF
.,TRBV9,17,TRBJ1-2,CASSPDARQEINYGYTF
.,TRBV6-6,14,TRBJ1-2,CASSPESLSHGYTF
TRBD1,TRBV29-1,13,TRBJ2-7,CSVKPGQGIEQYF
.,TRBV11-1,16,TRBJ1-1,CASSSAGQIFNTEAFF
.,TRBV7-3,11,TRBJ2-5,CASSSGETQYF
.,TRBV6-6,13,TRBJ2-7,CASSRTEFYEQYF
.,TRBV5-4,14,TRBJ2-1,CASSGSAVSDEQFF
TRBD2,TRBV6-5,14,TRBJ2-5,CASSRGSNQETQYF
TRBD1,TRBV7-6,14,TRBJ1-1,CASSLEGAITEAFF
TRBD1,TRBV11-2,14,TRBJ2-7,CASSGQGAKHEQYF
.,TRBV30,14,TRBJ1-1,CAWNGGGLNTEAFF
.,TRBV19,15,TRBJ1-6,CASVQGGLINSPLHF
.,TRBV10-1,14,TRBJ2-4,CASSESLGGDIQYF
.,TRBV6-5,13,TRBJ1-1,CASRRAEGAEAFF
TRBD2,TRBV6-6,14,TRBJ2-7,CASISGGKTYEQYF
TRBD1,TRBV27,13,TRBJ2-7,CARRRTGRYEQYF
.,TRBV6-6,14,TRBJ1-1,CATAPGTVNTEAFF
TRBD2,TRBV11-2,17,TRBJ2-1,CASSFTSGGSSYNEQFF
TRBD1,TRBV7-9,13,TRBJ1-1,CASLGQKNTEAFF
.,TRBV7-2,14,TRBJ1-5,CASSLNPGNQPQHF
.,TRBV5-5,14,TRBJ1-5,CASSFAGSNQPQHF
TRBD1,TRBV2,15,TRBJ1-1,CASSEARQGGTEAFF
.,TRBV29-1,12,TRBJ1-2,CSVAAGSYGYTF
TRBD1,TRBV5-1,16,TRBJ2-1,CASSTYPGTDYNEQFF
.,TRBV12-5,16,TRBJ1-3,CASGLLDRSSGNTIYF
TRBD1,TRBV10-3,16,TRBJ2-7,CAITRGIGQGSYEQYF
.,TRBV10-2,13,TRBJ2-1,CASSESLGRRLFF
TRBD1,TRBV6-1,14,TRBJ2-7,CASSPGQGFSEQYF
.,TRBV7-9,15,TRBJ2-6,CASSYLVSGANVLTF
.,TRBV5-8,14,TRBJ1-2,CASNLFTGNYGYTF
TRBD2,TRBV7-2,15,TRBJ2-7,CASSAGTSPTYEQYF
.,TRBV5-4,14,TRBJ2-7,CASSLPREPYEQYF
.,TRBV28,19,TRBJ1-3,CASSSPATGFAASGNTIYF
.,TRBV29-1,15,TRBJ2-3,CSVGARLVEAYTQYF
.,TRBV5-4,16,TRBJ2-2,CASSPRRQANTGELFF